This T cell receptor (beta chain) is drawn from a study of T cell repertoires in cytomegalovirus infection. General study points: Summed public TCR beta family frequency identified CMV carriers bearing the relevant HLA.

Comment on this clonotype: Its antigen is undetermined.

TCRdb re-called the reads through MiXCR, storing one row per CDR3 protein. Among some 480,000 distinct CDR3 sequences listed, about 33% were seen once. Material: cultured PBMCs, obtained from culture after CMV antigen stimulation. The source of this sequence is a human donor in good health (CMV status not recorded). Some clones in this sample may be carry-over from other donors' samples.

The CDR3 here is CASSLEGRSGNTIYF. The CDR3 coding sequence is TGTGCCAGCAGCTTAGAGGGCAGATCTGGAAACACCATATATTTT. The J gene is TRBJ1-3, the V gene TRBV7-6; D gene uncertain. The CDR3 runs 15 residues. Trimming left V 1 base short and J 1 base short, with 8 bases between. Germline CDR1 SGHVS, CDR2 FNYEAQ.